The present TCR beta chain was sequenced within a study of cytomegalovirus exposure and HLA in healthy donors. Study-level points and caveats: Cytomegalovirus status was reportedly diagnosed by the classifier with high sensitivity and specificity.

Remarks on this clone: The antigen is not known.

Germline CDR1 is GTSNPN and CDR2 is SVGIG (reference sequence). The CDR3 runs 15 residues. V lost 2 bases and J 0 bases, leaving 8 bases between the germline ends. Some clones are missing from TCRdb's copy, which holds only in-frame ones; the method was immunoSEQ multiplex PCR. The table includes tens of thousands of clones, 84% detected once. This TCR derives from a woman aged 18-35 years in good health and CMV-seropositive. Sequencing was done on a sample of PBMCs. V is TRBV30 and J is TRBJ1-6, with a possible D match to TRBD1 (6 bases). CDR3 sequence: CAWSTGSSYNSPLHF. The CDR3 bases are TGTGCCTGGAGTACAGGGAGCTCCTATAATTCACCCCTCCACTTT.